The 32 T cell receptor beta chains below were found in one sample sequenced in a study of blood T cells in healthy people across ages. Combining a sample-barcoded 5' primer with a J-beta primer mix, a second PCR ran for 7 to 11 cycles. TCRdb redid the calling of the 5' RACE reads with MiXCR, one entry per CDR3 protein. The table lists around 1,800,000 distinct CDR3 sequences, roughly two fifths of them singletons. Sequencing was performed on blood. The receptors were sampled from a human donor in good health.

Only a few counts were recorded for this clonotype. V is TRBV12-3 or TRBV12-4 and J is TRBJ1-2; maybe TRBD1 (5 bases). V was clipped by 2 bases and J by 6 bases, with 13 bases between them. The CDR3 has 14 residues. The CDR3 is CASSLIPGFHGYTF. CDR3 nucleotides: TGTGCCAGCAGTTTAATCCCAGGGTTCCATGGCTACACCTTC.

This clonotype showed up just a few times. The CDR3 DNA sequence: TGTGCCAGCAGGCTGGACTCCCGACAGGGACCCCTCCACTTT. This gives the protein CASRLDSRQGPLHF. The chain has TRBV27 and TRBJ1-6; TRBD1 agrees at 7 bases. From germline, CDR1 is MNHEY and CDR2 SMNVEV (reference sequence). The CDR3 covers 14 residues. V lost 6 bases, J lost 12 bases, and 11 bases stayed unmatched.

This chain connects TRBV7-2 to TRBJ2-1; 9 bases match TRBD2. This CDR3 spans 17 amino acids. In germline, CDR1 is SGHTA, CDR2 FQGNSA. The V gene end was trimmed by 3 bases and the J gene end by 5 bases; junction bases not matched to a gene: 11. The CDR3 region has the DNA TGTGCCAGCAGCTTGGACACGCGGGGGGGCGTGGACAATGAGCAGTTCTTC. The encoded protein is CASSLDTRGGVDNEQFF.

There are many counts of this clonotype. The chain combines TRBV11-1 with TRBJ2-1; D is unclear. Germline CDR1 SGHAT, CDR2 FQDESV (reference sequence). Trimming cost V 1 base and J 5 bases, with 12 bases left between them. The length of the CDR3 is 15 residues. CDR3 sequence: CASSLGAFYDNEQFF. The CDR3 DNA sequence: TGTGCCAGCAGCTTAGGGGCGTTCTACGACAATGAGCAGTTCTTC.

This chain links TRBV9 with TRBJ2-3, with D maybe TRBD1 (5 bases). Germline V gives CDR1 SGDLS, CDR2 YYNGEE. Trimming stripped 0 bases from V and 1 base from J, with 9 bases between. This CDR3 contains 15 residues. Written as DNA, the CDR3 is TGTGCCAGCAGCGTAGATGGGGCCCGCACAGATACGCAGTATTTT. Translation gives CASSVDGARTDTQYF. Based on the CDR3 plus reference TRBV9 and TRBJ2-3, the full variable domain is DSGVTQTPKHLITATGQRVTLRCSPRSGDLSVYWYQQSLDQGLQFLIQYYNGEERAKGNILERFSAQQFPDLHSELNLSSLELGDSALYFCASSVDGARTDTQYFGPGTRLTVL.

The chain employs TRBV20-1 and TRBJ2-7; 7 bases line up with TRBD2. This CDR3 contains 14 residues. V was clipped by 5 bases and J by 3 bases; unmatched bases: 10. CDR1 and CDR2 from the germline V gene are DFQATT and SNEGSKA (reference sequence). The CDR3 is CSAEASGSIYEQYF. The CDR3 DNA reads TGCAGTGCTGAGGCTAGCGGATCAATCTACGAGCAGTACTTC.

The V call is TRBV6-2 or TRBV6-3, the J call TRBJ2-7; D unresolved. The V end was cut by 5 bases, the J end by 6 bases, with 17 bases between. The CDR3 is 14 residues long. The germline gives CDR1 MNHEY, CDR2 SVGEGT. The CDR3 loop reads CASSIGPRRGEQYF. CDR3 in DNA: TGTGCCAGCAGTATAGGCCCCCGCCGCGGCGAGCAGTACTTC.

This clonotype occurred a few times. This sequence joins TRBV20-1 and TRBJ1-1, with D possibly being TRBD1 (5 bases). CDR3 size: 14 residues. The germline V and J ends were trimmed by 3 bases and 0 bases, with 11 bases remaining between them. Germline CDR1 reads DFQATT; CDR2 reads SNEGSKA (reference sequence). CDR3 nucleotide sequence: TGCAGTGCTAGGTTTGGGACCATGAACACTGAAGCTTTCTTT. The encoded protein is CSARFGTMNTEAFF.

With respect to this clonotype: Mismatch with germline at one junction end may stem from a read error. Here the CDR3 reads CASTETSGEETQYF. CDR3 bases: TGTGCTAGCACCGAGACTAGCGGGGAAGAGACCCAGTACTTC. The V call is TRBV7-9, the J call TRBJ2-5; TRBD2 matches 11 bases. Germline CDR1 is SEHNR and CDR2 is FQNEAQ (reference sequence). There are 14 residues in the CDR3.

The chain links TRBV28 to TRBJ1-1, with D possibly matching TRBD1 (5 bases). This CDR3 is built from 12 residues. V lost 10 bases to trimming and J lost 8 bases, with 17 bases between them. Germline V gene data show CDR1 as MDHEN and CDR2 as SYDVKM. This CDR3 reads CATQSLQGEAFF. CDR3 DNA: TGTGCCACCCAATCACTGCAGGGCGAAGCTTTCTTT.

The chain joins TRBV5-5 to TRBJ2-2; TRBD2 is a possible D gene (6 bases). Germline V gene sequence: CDR1 SGHKS, CDR2 YYEKEE (reference sequence). The V end lost 7 bases, the J end lost 6 bases, and 13 bases lay between the germline ends. There are 13 residues in the CDR3. For the CDR3, the DNA is TGTGCCAGCCTAGAGGGAGGTTCCGGGGAGCTGTTTTTT. Its translation is CASLEGGSGELFF.

This clonotype was observed a handful of times. The V call is TRBV15, the J call TRBJ2-1; 8 positions match TRBD1. With 3 bases clipped from V and 7 bases from J, the junction kept 8 bases outside the gene matches. CDR1 LNHNV and CDR2 YYDKDF come from the germline V gene (reference sequence). This CDR3 has 15 amino acids. The CDR3 DNA sequence: TGTGCCACCAGCAGGGCCCGACAGGGGCTAAATGAGCAGTTCTTC. This translates into CATSRARQGLNEQFF.

This sequence joins TRBV18 and TRBJ1-1; 8 bases fit TRBD1. The germline gives CDR1 KGHSH, CDR2 LQKENI. V lost 3 bases and J lost 10; bases outside the gene matches: 4. The CDR3 spans 12 residues. CDR3 in DNA: TGTGCCAGCTCACCCCGAGACAGGGGAGCTTTCTTT. Translation: CASSPRDRGAFF. The full variable domain, in which reference TRBV18 and TRBJ1-1 provide the parts outside the CDR3, is NAGVMQNPRHLVRRRGQEARLRCSPMKGHSHVYWYRQLPEEGLKFMVYLQKENIIDESGMPKERFSAEFPKEGPSILRIQQVVRGDSAAYFCASSPRDRGAFFGQGTRLTVV.

V and J are TRBV20-1 and TRBJ1-2, with 9 bases matching TRBD1. V lost 1 base, J lost 7 bases, and 4 bases stayed unmatched. CDR1 and CDR2 (germline): DFQATT, SNEGSKA (reference sequence). The CDR3 runs 13 residues. CDR3 nucleotide sequence: TGCAGTGCTAGAGGACAGGGGGATGGTGGCTACACCTTC. As protein: CSARGQGDGGYTF.

This clonotype has a handful of counts. This chain connects TRBV7-7 to TRBJ2-1, with a weak D call TRBD2 (6 bases). The CDR3 extends over 18 amino acids. CDR1 is SSHAT and CDR2 is FNYEAQ in the germline V gene (reference sequence). V lost 2 bases and J lost 0, with 17 bases in between. The CDR3 bases are TGTGCCAGCAGCTTACTAAACGGGGACTTATCCTCCTACAATGAGCAGTTCTTC. Protein product: CASSLLNGDLSSYNEQFF. The whole variable domain, remainder taken from reference TRBV7-7 and TRBJ2-1, is GAGVSQSPRYKVTKRGQDVTLRCDPISSHATLYWYQQALGQGPEFLTYFNYEAQPDKSGLPSDRFSAERPEGSISTLTIQRTEQRDSAMYRCASSLLNGDLSSYNEQFFGPGTRLTVL.

In regard to this clonotype: At one boundary the junction diverges from the germline segment, which might be a read error. The CDR3 DNA sequence: TGCGCCGGCAGCTTCTGGGGGGGAAAGGATACGCAGTATTTT. It is translated as CAGSFWGGKDTQYF. The chain uses TRBV5-1 and TRBJ2-3, with 7 bases fitting TRBD2. CDR3 length: 14 amino acids. Germline lookup yields CDR1 SGHRS and CDR2 YFSETQ. Filled out from reference TRBV5-1 and TRBJ2-3, the complete variable domain reads KAGVTQTPRYLIKTRGQQVTLSCSPISGHRSVSWYQQTPGQGLQFLFEYFSETQRNKGNFPGRFSGRQFSNSRSEMNVSTLELGDSALYLCAGSFWGGKDTQYFGPGTRLTVL.

Only a few counts were recorded for this clonotype. The chain recombines TRBV9 with TRBJ2-2; 7 nucleotides align to TRBD1. Germline CDR1 SGDLS, CDR2 YYNGEE. CDR3 length equals 15 residues. V lost 4 bases, J lost 2 bases, and 5 bases stayed unmatched. CDR3 coding DNA: TGTGCCAGCAGCTACAGGGGCCTTAACACCGGGGAGCTGTTTTTT. Its translation is CASSYRGLNTGELFF. Full variable domain (remainder filled in from reference TRBV9 and TRBJ2-2): DSGVTQTPKHLITATGQRVTLRCSPRSGDLSVYWYQQSLDQGLQFLIQYYNGEERAKGNILERFSAQQFPDLHSELNLSSLELGDSALYFCASSYRGLNTGELFFGEGSRLTVL.

In this sample, this clonotype turned up many times. The CDR3 reads CASSLPSGNEQFF. In DNA, the CDR3 is TGCGCCAGCAGCTTGCCTAGCGGAAATGAGCAGTTCTTC. This sequence joins TRBV5-1 and TRBJ2-1; 7 bases align to TRBD2. Germline V gene lookup returns CDR1 SGHRS and CDR2 YFSETQ. There are 13 residues in the CDR3. Unmatched junction bases numbered 2, after V lost 1 base and J lost 7 bases. The entire variable domain, with the rest obtained from reference TRBV5-1 and TRBJ2-1, is as follows: KAGVTQTPRYLIKTRGQQVTLSCSPISGHRSVSWYQQTPGQGLQFLFEYFSETQRNKGNFPGRFSGRQFSNSRSEMNVSTLELGDSALYLCASSLPSGNEQFFGPGTRLTVL.

J is TRBJ2-4 and V is TRBV21-1; the table's TRBD2 call for D was not verified on the DNA. TRBV21-1 counts as a pseudogene. The CDR3 is made up of 16 amino acids. For the CDR3, the DNA is TGTGCCAGCAGCAAAGTCGGCAGGGTGGCCAAAAACATTCAGTACTTC. Its translation is CASSKVGRVAKNIQYF.

V gene TRBV12-3 or TRBV12-4 combines with J gene TRBJ1-2; tentative D call: TRBD1 (6 bases). Trimming pared 3 bases from V and 0 bases from J, leaving 17 bases between. This CDR3 has 17 residues. The DNA of the CDR3 is TGTGCCAGCAGTTTTTTCCCGGGGGCTCAAACTAACTATGGCTACACCTTC. Translating gives CASSFFPGAQTNYGYTF.

The chain carries TRBV20-1 and TRBJ2-4; 9 bases are a match to TRBD1. J lost 3 bases, V lost 0 bases, and 12 bases had no gene match. From germline, CDR1 is DFQATT and CDR2 SNEGSKA (reference sequence). This CDR3 has 18 residues. CDR3 nucleotide sequence: TGCAGTGCTAGAGATCGGGACAGGGAATGGGTAGTCAAAAACATTCAGTACTTC. Its protein is CSARDRDREWVVKNIQYF.

The chain is built from TRBV9 and TRBJ1-5; D possibly corresponds to TRBD1 (5 bases). Trimming stripped 6 bases from V and 2 bases from J, with 12 bases between. Germline V lookup: CDR1 SGDLS, CDR2 YYNGEE. The length of the CDR3 is 14 residues. In nucleotides, the CDR3 is TGTGCCAGCAACTCAGGGTGGGGCAATCAGCCCCAGCATTTT. Encoded protein: CASNSGWGNQPQHF.

This clonotype came up a few times. The genes are TRBV2 and TRBJ2-3, with 8 bases lining up with TRBD1. The CDR3 covers 11 residues. From germline, CDR1 is SNHLY and CDR2 FYNNEI. Trimming cost V 11 bases and J 5 bases; bases outside gene matches: 3. CDR3 amino acids: CAATGEDTQYF. The CDR3 bases are TGTGCCGCGACAGGGGAAGATACGCAGTATTTT.

This clonotype was detected only a few times. The genes are TRBV4-3 and TRBJ2-6; D not certain. CDR1 is LGHNA, CDR2 YSLEER, per germline. This CDR3 region has 16 residues. Trimming took off 0 bases at V and 0 bases at J, with 6 bases between the two ends. The CDR3 is CASSQDRTSGANVLTF. CDR3 sequence (DNA): TGCGCCAGCAGCCAAGACAGGACCTCTGGGGCCAACGTCCTGACTTTC.

This clonotype has ten or more counts. The gene calls are TRBV12-3 or TRBV12-4 and TRBJ2-1; either TRBD1 or TRBD2 may fit D (5 bases each). The V end was cut by 6 bases, the J end by 8 bases, with 17 bases between. This CDR3 has 14 amino acids. The CDR3 nucleotides are TGTGCCAGCAGGGGGGTTCAACATACAGATGAGCAGTTCTTC. Protein product: CASRGVQHTDEQFF.

Concerning this clonotype itself: Mismatch with germline at one junction end may stem from a read error. The rearrangement links TRBV5-1 to TRBJ2-3; D possibly corresponds to TRBD2 (6 bases). The germline gives CDR1 SGHRS, CDR2 YFSETQ. This CDR3 region has 16 residues. The CDR3 bases are TGCGCCAGCAGCTTGCTCCGTGGAGGGATCAAGGATACGCGGTATTTT. Its translation is CASSLLRGGIKDTRYF.

The J gene is TRBJ2-3, the V gene TRBV18, with TRBD2 matching over 14 bases. Germline V CDR1 and CDR2: KGHSH, LQKENI. V was clipped by 6 bases and J by 1 base; unmatched bases: 9. The length of the CDR3 is 18 residues. Written as DNA, the CDR3 is TGTGCCAGCTCTCTGAGGGGACTAGCGGGGGCTGGCACAGATACGCAGTATTTT. It encodes CASSLRGLAGAGTDTQYF.

In this sample, this clonotype turned up a few times. The V call is TRBV29-1, the J call TRBJ1-1; D remains ambiguous. The V gene's germline CDR1 is SQVTM and CDR2 ANQGSEA. The CDR3 is 11 amino acids. The V end was cut by 4 bases, the J end by 7 bases, with 10 bases between. CDR3 coding DNA: TGCAGCGTTGGGGGAGTAGGTGAAGCTTTCTTT. This codes for CSVGGVGEAFF.

This clonotype has a single count. The J gene is TRBJ2-3, the V gene TRBV29-1; TRBD2 is a possible D gene (6 bases). V was trimmed by 0 bases and J by 5 bases, leaving 18 bases between them. Germline lookup yields CDR1 SQVTM and CDR2 ANQGSEA. The CDR3 is 16 amino acids. The CDR3 sequence is CSVEDPVGWGEDTQYF. In DNA, the CDR3 is TGCAGCGTTGAAGATCCAGTAGGGTGGGGGGAAGATACGCAGTATTTT.

This chain links TRBV29-1 with TRBJ2-2, with D unclear. CDR1 and CDR2 (germline): SQVTM, ANQGSEA. V was pared by 4 bases and J by 6 bases, with 9 bases between. This CDR3 has 12 amino acids. CDR3 sequence: CSVGQYSGELFF. The CDR3, as DNA: TGCAGCGTTGGACAATATTCCGGGGAGCTGTTTTTT.

The chain employs TRBV6-6 and TRBJ1-2; TRBD1 agrees at 7 bases. The germline V gene has CDR1 MNHNY and CDR2 SVGAGI (reference sequence). Germline trimming cut 10 bases from V and 4 bases from J; bases unmatched to any gene: 15. The CDR3 has 15 amino acids. CDR3 amino acids: CAIRARGEVVYGYTF. The CDR3 DNA follows: TGTGCCATCAGGGCCAGGGGGGAAGTAGTCTATGGCTACACCTTC.

The chain combines TRBV6-2 or TRBV6-3 with TRBJ1-5; no clear D gene. V lost 6 bases to trimming and J lost 5 bases, with 20 bases between them. CDR3 length: 16 amino acids. Per the germline V gene, CDR1 is MNHEY and CDR2 is SVGEGT. CDR3 coding DNA: TGTGCCAGCAGCCAAAGGGAACACGGGTATTATCAGCCCCAGCATTTT. It is translated as CASSQREHGYYQPQHF.